The present entry profiles one T cell receptor beta chain with its context. This record belongs to a study of blood T cell repertoires in COVID-19. On the study more broadly: COVID-19 samples, acute and convalescent, were from the United States, Italy and Spain. Sources were T cells, B-cell-depleted T cells, or PBMCs; the material itself was cDNA or gDNA.

Germline loops: CDR1 LGHNA, CDR2 YSLEER. The CDR3 spans 16 residues. V lost 0 bases to trimming and J lost 0 bases, with 11 bases between them. As processed by the authors: Amplifying reference gene primers gave estimates of nucleated cell counts. The protocol was immunoSEQ multiplex PCR, while the TCRdb copy is restricted to in-frame clones and leaves out a portion. The V and J calls and clone size are taken from that table; D and trimming were inferred from the DNA. This table has about 90,000 clones, around 88% appearing once. V and J are TRBV4-3 and TRBJ1-2, with D hard to call. The clonotype comes from a man older than 75 with active or convalescent COVID-19. Input material: peripheral blood. The CDR3 region has the DNA TGCGCCAGCAGCCAAGAATTAGCCCGATCTAACTATGGCTACACCTTC. It translates to CASSQELARSNYGYTF.